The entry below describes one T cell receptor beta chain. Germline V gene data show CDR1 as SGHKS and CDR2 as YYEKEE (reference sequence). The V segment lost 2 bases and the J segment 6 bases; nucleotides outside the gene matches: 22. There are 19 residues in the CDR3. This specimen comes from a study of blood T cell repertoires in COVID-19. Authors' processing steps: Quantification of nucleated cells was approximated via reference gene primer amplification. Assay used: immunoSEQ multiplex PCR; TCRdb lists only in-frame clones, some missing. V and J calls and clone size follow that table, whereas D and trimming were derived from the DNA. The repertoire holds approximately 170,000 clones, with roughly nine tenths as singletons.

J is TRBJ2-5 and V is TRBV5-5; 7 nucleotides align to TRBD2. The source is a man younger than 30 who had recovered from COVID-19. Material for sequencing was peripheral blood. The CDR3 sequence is CASSLWGIDYKASGQTQYF. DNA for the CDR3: TGTGCCAGCAGCTTATGGGGAATAGACTATAAGGCTAGCGGACAGACCCAGTACTTC.